Below, one TCR beta chain is given with its context. The sample is drawn from a study of cytomegalovirus exposure and HLA in healthy donors. 13 Jbeta primers and 60 Vbeta primers were used for the PCR. Sequenced by immunoSEQ multiplex PCR; TCRdb stores in-frame clones only, minus some. The sample has around 140,000 clones; around 73% are singletons. The V end lost 5 bases, the J end lost 2 bases, and 21 bases lay between the germline ends. The CDR3 length is 17 residues. Germline CDR1 reads SEHNR; CDR2 reads FQNEAQ (reference sequence). Sequenced: PBMCs. The chain recombines TRBV7-9 with TRBJ1-2; a weak D match, TRBD1 (6 bases). The receptor's source is a female donor in good health and CMV-seronegative. The CDR3 is CASSTSRQVFINYGYTF. CDR3 DNA: TGTGCCAGCAGCACCAGCCGACAGGTGTTTATAAACTATGGCTACACCTTC.